A selection of T cell receptor beta chains follows, all from one sample in a study of Graves' ophthalmopathy and Graves' hyperthyroidism. TCRdb re-called the multiplex PCR reads with MiXCR, one entry per CDR3 protein. Here the sample spans over 450,000 distinct CDR3 sequences, 14% being singletons. Sequenced sample: blood. The receptors were sampled from a woman under 40 with Graves' ophthalmopathy. CDR3s include the opening cysteine and the closing phenylalanine or tryptophan. Each record gives: CDR3 DNA, CDR3 protein, V gene, clone size, J gene, D gene. A D gene is named only where the DNA matches it firmly. Clone size is stated in some rows and not others, as once, few, many or a class when expanded.

cdr3_nt: TGTGCCAGCAGCCCGAATATGGTAATGCGGATTTATGGCTACACCTTC; cdr3_aa: CASSPNMVMRIYGYTF; v_call: TRBV3-1; clone_size: few; j_call: TRBJ1-2; d_call: -
cdr3_nt: TGTGCCAGTAGCCGAGCTTGGCAGGGTACCTACGAGCAGTACTTC; cdr3_aa: CASSRAWQGTYEQYF; v_call: TRBV19; clone_size: many; j_call: TRBJ2-7; d_call: -
cdr3_nt: TGTGCCAGCAGTTACTCCGGGCTTCCGTATGGCTACACCTTC; cdr3_aa: CASSYSGLPYGYTF; v_call: TRBV12-3/TRBV12-4; clone_size: many; j_call: TRBJ1-2; d_call: -
cdr3_nt: TGTGCCAGCAGCGGGCCTACAACCTACGAGCAGTACTTC; cdr3_aa: CASSGPTTYEQYF; v_call: TRBV27; clone_size: -; j_call: TRBJ2-7; d_call: -
cdr3_nt: TGTGCCAGCAGCCACGGACAGTTTAGTTCACCCCTCCACTTT; cdr3_aa: CASSHGQFSSPLHF; v_call: TRBV3-1; clone_size: many; j_call: TRBJ1-6; d_call: -
cdr3_nt: TGTGCCAGCAGCCAAGTAACAGAGAACACTGAAGCTTTCTTT; cdr3_aa: CASSQVTENTEAFF; v_call: TRBV3-1; clone_size: many; j_call: TRBJ1-1; d_call: -
cdr3_nt: TGTGCCAGTAGTCCGCGTAACAGCCTAGCCACCGGGGAGCTGTTTTTT; cdr3_aa: CASSPRNSLATGELFF; v_call: TRBV19; clone_size: many; j_call: TRBJ2-2; d_call: -
cdr3_nt: TGTGCCAGCAGCGATCGGACAGCAGGTCAGCCCCAGCATTTT; cdr3_aa: CASSDRTAGQPQHF; v_call: TRBV7-9; clone_size: many; j_call: TRBJ1-5; d_call: -
cdr3_nt: TGTGCCAGCACGGTGGAGGGCACTGAAGCTTTCTTT; cdr3_aa: CASTVEGTEAFF; v_call: TRBV6-2/TRBV6-3; clone_size: many; j_call: TRBJ1-1; d_call: -
cdr3_nt: TGTGCCAGCACCGGGACAGGGCGAAACTATGGCTACACCTTC; cdr3_aa: CASTGTGRNYGYTF; v_call: TRBV7-9; clone_size: many; j_call: TRBJ1-2; d_call: TRBD1
cdr3_nt: TGTGCCAGCAGCTTTGTCGGGAGTGGAGAGACCCAGTACTTC; cdr3_aa: CASSFVGSGETQYF; v_call: TRBV7-2; clone_size: many; j_call: TRBJ2-5; d_call: -
cdr3_nt: TGTGCCAGCAGCGGGGATAGGGGGGACGAGCAGTACTTC; cdr3_aa: CASSGDRGDEQYF; v_call: TRBV7-2; clone_size: -; j_call: TRBJ2-7; d_call: -
cdr3_nt: TGTGCCAGCAGTTATCCCGGGACAGGGGGCTTTTTCAATCAGCCCCAGCATTTT; cdr3_aa: CASSYPGTGGFFNQPQHF; v_call: TRBV6-2/TRBV6-3; clone_size: few; j_call: TRBJ1-5; d_call: TRBD1
cdr3_nt: TGTGCCAGCAGTGGAAGGGGTCATGAAGCTTTCTTT; cdr3_aa: CASSGRGHEAFF; v_call: TRBV11-3; clone_size: many; j_call: TRBJ1-1; d_call: -
cdr3_nt: TGTGCTAGTGGTTTGAACAGGGGGCAGTCCGAGCAGTACTTC; cdr3_aa: CASGLNRGQSEQYF; v_call: TRBV12-5; clone_size: -; j_call: TRBJ2-7; d_call: TRBD1
cdr3_nt: TGTGCCAGCAGGGATGGCGACAAGAACACTGAAGCTTTCTTT; cdr3_aa: CASRDGDKNTEAFF; v_call: TRBV6-2/TRBV6-3; clone_size: many; j_call: TRBJ1-1; d_call: -
cdr3_nt: TGTGCCAGCAGTTTCCGGGACACCGATCAGCCCCAGCATTTT; cdr3_aa: CASSFRDTDQPQHF; v_call: TRBV3-1; clone_size: -; j_call: TRBJ1-5; d_call: -
cdr3_nt: TGTGCCAGCCAGGACAGGGGCAATCAGCCCCAGCATTTT; cdr3_aa: CASQDRGNQPQHF; v_call: TRBV28; clone_size: -; j_call: TRBJ1-5; d_call: TRBD1
cdr3_nt: TGTGCTAGTGGTTTGTTTGCAGGGGCAGATACGCAGTATTTT; cdr3_aa: CASGLFAGADTQYF; v_call: TRBV12-5; clone_size: many; j_call: TRBJ2-3; d_call: -
cdr3_nt: TGCGCCAGCAGTGAGTACCTAGTCTACGAGCAGTACTTC; cdr3_aa: CASSEYLVYEQYF; v_call: TRBV10-2; clone_size: once; j_call: TRBJ2-7; d_call: -
cdr3_nt: TGTGCCAGCAGTTACGCTAGCGGGAGGTCTGGGGCCAACGTCCTGACTTTC; cdr3_aa: CASSYASGRSGANVLTF; v_call: TRBV6-5; clone_size: many; j_call: TRBJ2-6; d_call: TRBD2
cdr3_nt: TGTGCCAGCAGTTTGATAGGGAATTCACCCCTCCACTTT; cdr3_aa: CASSLIGNSPLHF; v_call: TRBV28; clone_size: many; j_call: TRBJ1-6; d_call: -
cdr3_nt: TGCAGCGTTGAAGATATTGGCAGGGGGTCGTATGGCTACACCTTC; cdr3_aa: CSVEDIGRGSYGYTF; v_call: TRBV29-1; clone_size: many; j_call: TRBJ1-2; d_call: TRBD1
cdr3_nt: TGTGCCAGCAGTTTGACAGTGAACACTGAAGCTTGCTTT; cdr3_aa: CASSLTVNTEACF; v_call: TRBV27; clone_size: -; j_call: TRBJ1-1; d_call: -
cdr3_nt: TGTGCCAGCAGGGGTGGGACTGGAGGATACGATAAGCAGTACTTC; cdr3_aa: CASRGGTGGYDKQYF; v_call: TRBV6-1; clone_size: -; j_call: TRBJ2-7; d_call: -
cdr3_nt: TGTGCCAGCAGCCAAGATCCAGCACACTTAAACATTAAGTACTTC; cdr3_aa: CASSQDPAHLNIKYF; v_call: TRBV14; clone_size: few; j_call: TRBJ2-4; d_call: -
cdr3_nt: TGTGCCTGGAGTAGTACAGGGAACACCGGGGAGCTGTTTTTT; cdr3_aa: CAWSSTGNTGELFF; v_call: TRBV30; clone_size: -; j_call: TRBJ2-2; d_call: -
cdr3_nt: TGTGCCAGCAGATTGGACAGGGATAATTCACCCCTCCACTTT; cdr3_aa: CASRLDRDNSPLHF; v_call: TRBV27; clone_size: many; j_call: TRBJ1-6; d_call: TRBD1
cdr3_nt: TGTGCCAGCAGTGAAGGACCAAAGGGCAATCAGCCCCAGCATTTT; cdr3_aa: CASSEGPKGNQPQHF; v_call: TRBV2; clone_size: many; j_call: TRBJ1-5; d_call: -
cdr3_nt: TGTGCCAGCAGTTATGGGACAGGGCTACAAGAGACCCAGTACTTC; cdr3_aa: CASSYGTGLQETQYF; v_call: TRBV6-2/TRBV6-3; clone_size: many; j_call: TRBJ2-5; d_call: TRBD1
cdr3_nt: TGCAGTGCTAGAGCGTCTCTAGGGCGGTACGAGCAGTACTTC; cdr3_aa: CSARASLGRYEQYF; v_call: TRBV20-1; clone_size: many; j_call: TRBJ2-7; d_call: -
cdr3_nt: TGTGCCAGCAGCGAGCCGAGGGCTGAAGCTTTCTTT; cdr3_aa: CASSEPRAEAFF; v_call: TRBV6-1; clone_size: many; j_call: TRBJ1-1; d_call: -
cdr3_nt: TGTGCCAGCAGCTTAGGTCCCTGGGAGCCCCAGCATTTT; cdr3_aa: CASSLGPWEPQHF; v_call: TRBV7-9; clone_size: few; j_call: TRBJ1-5; d_call: -
cdr3_nt: TGTGCCAGCAGCCCGGGACCCAAGCAGTACTTC; cdr3_aa: CASSPGPKQYF; v_call: TRBV12-3/TRBV12-4; clone_size: many; j_call: TRBJ2-7; d_call: -
cdr3_nt: TGTGCCAGTAGTAGCACAGGGGGCGCACACAATCAGCCCCAGCATTTT; cdr3_aa: CASSSTGGAHNQPQHF; v_call: TRBV19; clone_size: -; j_call: TRBJ1-5; d_call: TRBD1
cdr3_nt: TGTGCCAGCAGCCGAACTAGGGGCGGGACTGAAGCTTTCTTT; cdr3_aa: CASSRTRGGTEAFF; v_call: TRBV6-2/TRBV6-3; clone_size: few; j_call: TRBJ1-1; d_call: -
cdr3_nt: TGTGCCAGCAGTTTGTGGACAGGGGGTATCAACACCGGGGAGCTGTTTTTT; cdr3_aa: CASSLWTGGINTGELFF; v_call: TRBV12-3/TRBV12-4; clone_size: many; j_call: TRBJ2-2; d_call: TRBD1
cdr3_nt: TGTGCCACGGCGAGGGGGAACACTGAAGCTTTCTTT; cdr3_aa: CATARGNTEAFF; v_call: TRBV28; clone_size: many; j_call: TRBJ1-1; d_call: -
cdr3_nt: TGTGCCTGGAGTTTTGAGAACACTGAAGCTTTCTTT; cdr3_aa: CAWSFENTEAFF; v_call: TRBV30; clone_size: many; j_call: TRBJ1-1; d_call: -
cdr3_nt: TGTGCCAGCAGTTATGCACGGACAGGGTTAAACACCGGGGAGCTGTTTTTT; cdr3_aa: CASSYARTGLNTGELFF; v_call: TRBV6-5; clone_size: -; j_call: TRBJ2-2; d_call: TRBD1
cdr3_nt: TGTGCCAGCAGGTTACAGGGTAATTCACCCCTCCACTTT; cdr3_aa: CASRLQGNSPLHF; v_call: TRBV12-3/TRBV12-4; clone_size: many; j_call: TRBJ1-6; d_call: -
cdr3_nt: TGTGCCAGCTTCTCTGCCCCGGGAGGAAACACCATATATTTT; cdr3_aa: CASFSAPGGNTIYF; v_call: TRBV28; clone_size: many; j_call: TRBJ1-3; d_call: -
cdr3_nt: TGTGCCACCAGCAGGGATAGAGGCTCCCGCTCCTACGAGCAGTACTTC; cdr3_aa: CATSRDRGSRSYEQYF; v_call: TRBV15; clone_size: many; j_call: TRBJ2-7; d_call: -
cdr3_nt: TGCAGCGTTGCGGCTAGCGGCTACGAGCAGTACTTC; cdr3_aa: CSVAASGYEQYF; v_call: TRBV29-1; clone_size: many; j_call: TRBJ2-7; d_call: TRBD2
cdr3_nt: TGTGCCAGCAGTGAACCTGGGGGGGCGTCCACCGGGGAGCTGTTTTTT; cdr3_aa: CASSEPGGASTGELFF; v_call: TRBV6-1; clone_size: -; j_call: TRBJ2-2; d_call: -
cdr3_nt: TGTGCCAGCAGTTACGGACTATTCCAAACCTACGAGCAGTACTTC; cdr3_aa: CASSYGLFQTYEQYF; v_call: TRBV6-5; clone_size: many; j_call: TRBJ2-7; d_call: -
cdr3_nt: TGTGCCAGCAAAACGACAGTGAACTATGGCTACACCTTC; cdr3_aa: CASKTTVNYGYTF; v_call: TRBV6-5; clone_size: many; j_call: TRBJ1-2; d_call: -
cdr3_nt: TGTGCCAGCAGCTCCAGGGGTGGGCGCACTGAAGCTTTCTTT; cdr3_aa: CASSSRGGRTEAFF; v_call: TRBV13; clone_size: many; j_call: TRBJ1-1; d_call: -
cdr3_nt: TGTGCCAGTAGTATAAGTAGCGGACACGCCAATCAGCCCCAGCATTTT; cdr3_aa: CASSISSGHANQPQHF; v_call: TRBV19; clone_size: -; j_call: TRBJ1-5; d_call: -
cdr3_nt: TGCAGTGCTAGTGGAGCGGAATACTACGAGCAGTACTTC; cdr3_aa: CSASGAEYYEQYF; v_call: TRBV20-1; clone_size: few; j_call: TRBJ2-7; d_call: -
cdr3_nt: TGTGCCAGTAGTATATTTTTCGGGGGAGGGGATAACGGTGAAGCTTTCTTT; cdr3_aa: CASSIFFGGGDNGEAFF; v_call: TRBV19; clone_size: -; j_call: TRBJ1-1; d_call: -
cdr3_nt: TGTGCCAACAGCTTGGAGGGGGCGAGCACTGAAGCTTTCTTT; cdr3_aa: CANSLEGASTEAFF; v_call: TRBV5-6; clone_size: -; j_call: TRBJ1-1; d_call: TRBD1
cdr3_nt: TGTGCCGGCCAGGGTTCTCGAGGGGAGCAGTACTTC; cdr3_aa: CAGQGSRGEQYF; v_call: TRBV30; clone_size: few; j_call: TRBJ2-7; d_call: -
cdr3_nt: TGTGCCAGCAGGAATCGGGACAGGGTCCGGGAGACCCAGTACTTC; cdr3_aa: CASRNRDRVRETQYF; v_call: TRBV2; clone_size: -; j_call: TRBJ2-5; d_call: TRBD1
cdr3_nt: TGCAGTGCCCACCACATGATTAGCAATCAGCCCCAGCATTTT; cdr3_aa: CSAHHMISNQPQHF; v_call: TRBV20-1; clone_size: many; j_call: TRBJ1-5; d_call: -
cdr3_nt: TGTGCCAGCAGTGAATTGGAGGGGTCGGGCAATCAGCCCCAGCATTTT; cdr3_aa: CASSELEGSGNQPQHF; v_call: TRBV6-1; clone_size: many; j_call: TRBJ1-5; d_call: -
cdr3_nt: TGTGCCAGCAGCCCCCTCCGGGGCAGCCGGAGGGACACTGAAGCTTTCTTT; cdr3_aa: CASSPLRGSRRDTEAFF; v_call: TRBV6-1; clone_size: few; j_call: TRBJ1-1; d_call: -